This T cell receptor beta chain was captured in a study of shared clonotypes between healthy human individuals. Notes on the study in general: Only blood was sampled; tissue repertoires likely differ.

Worth noting for this clone: Its antigen is currently unknown.

Researchers divided each subset's genomic DNA evenly across several immunoSEQ plates. Per the original data handling: Filtering differed for immunoSEQ, which gave only junction sequences without quality scores. Produced via immunoSEQ multiplex PCR; TCRdb's table is partial and in-frame only. The D gene and trimming were derived from the DNA, and the V and J assignments and clone size from that table. This sample has roughly 2.2 million clones, with more than 80% found just once. Deletions cut 5 bases from V and 4 bases from J, with 13 bases between. The CDR3 consists of 14 residues. Looked up from germline, CDR1 is MDHEN and CDR2 is SYDVKM.

This TCR was sampled from a man younger than 30 in good health. Some clones in this sample may be carry-over from other donors' samples. Sequencing was done on a sample of naive CD4+ T cells from PBMCs. Subset described: CD45RA+ positively selected. This chain links TRBV28 with TRBJ2-3; D perhaps matches TRBD2 (5 bases). The CDR3 protein is CASSETLAADTQYF. The CDR3 coding sequence is TGTGCCAGCAGTGAGACGCTAGCCGCAGATACGCAGTATTTT. The full variable domain, its missing parts supplied by reference TRBV28 and TRBJ2-3, is DVKVTQSSRYLVKRTGEKVFLECVQDMDHENMFWYRQDPGLGLRLIYFSYDVKMKEKGDIPEGYSVSREKKERFSLILESASTNQTSMYLCASSETLAADTQYFGPGTRLTVL.